Listed below are T cell receptor beta chains from one sample, sequenced in a study of blood T cell repertoires in COVID-19. Sequencing was performed with immunoSEQ multiplex PCR; in TCRdb, only in-frame clones are kept and a portion is missing. The table has roughly 150,000 clones, approximately 83% seen once. Sequencing input: PBMCs or T cells enriched from blood (not recorded which). The receptors were gathered from a man between 65 and 80 years old who had been exposed to COVID-19. The CDR3 runs from the conserved cysteine through the conserved F or W. A D gene is named only where the DNA matches it firmly. Only part of the rows carry a size: once, few, many, or a class if the clone is expanded.

clone size: .; CDR3 length: 12; V gene: TRBV24-1; D gene: .; J gene: TRBJ2-5; CDR3 DNA: TGTGCCACCAGTCCGGGGAGCGGGACCCAGTACTTC; CDR3 protein: CATSPGSGTQYF
clone size: .; CDR3 length: 12; V gene: TRBV5-1; D gene: .; J gene: TRBJ2-5; CDR3 DNA: TGCGCCAGCAGCTTCCAGGGTGAGACCCAGTACTTC; CDR3 protein: CASSFQGETQYF
clone size: .; CDR3 length: 11; V gene: TRBV2; D gene: .; J gene: TRBJ2-7; CDR3 DNA: TGTGCCAGCAGACAGGGAGCGGAGCAGTACTTC; CDR3 protein: CASRQGAEQYF
clone size: few; CDR3 length: 17; V gene: TRBV6-2/TRBV6-3; D gene: TRBD2; J gene: TRBJ2-7; CDR3 DNA: TGTGCCAGCAGTTACTCGAGCCTAGCGGTTTCCGGCTACGAGCAGTACTTC; CDR3 protein: CASSYSSLAVSGYEQYF
clone size: .; CDR3 length: 11; V gene: TRBV20-1; D gene: .; J gene: TRBJ2-7; CDR3 DNA: TGCAGTGCCGAGATACTCTACGAGCAGTACTTC; CDR3 protein: CSAEILYEQYF
clone size: .; CDR3 length: 16; V gene: TRBV28; D gene: .; J gene: TRBJ1-1; CDR3 DNA: TGTGCCAGCAGTTTTATTTCCGGGGGGCGGAACACTGAAGCTTTCTTT; CDR3 protein: CASSFISGGRNTEAFF
clone size: medium-sized; CDR3 length: 15; V gene: TRBV29-1; D gene: TRBD1; J gene: TRBJ2-1; CDR3 DNA: TGCAGCGTTGATTCCACAGGGGCATCCTACAATGAGCAGTTCTTC; CDR3 protein: CSVDSTGASYNEQFF
clone size: .; CDR3 length: 16; V gene: TRBV10-3; D gene: TRBD2; J gene: TRBJ2-3; CDR3 DNA: TGTGCCATCAATGAACTAGCGGGAGGGGTCACAGATACGCAGTATTTT; CDR3 protein: CAINELAGGVTDTQYF
clone size: .; CDR3 length: 18; V gene: TRBV16; D gene: .; J gene: TRBJ1-5; CDR3 DNA: TGTGCCAGCAGCCAATCGAATCAGGCAGGGATCAGCAATCAGCCCCAGCATTTT; CDR3 protein: CASSQSNQAGISNQPQHF
clone size: .; CDR3 length: 14; V gene: TRBV27; D gene: TRBD2; J gene: TRBJ2-1; CDR3 DNA: TGTGCCAGCAGCCCTTGGTCGGGAGGCGATGAGCAGTTCTTC; CDR3 protein: CASSPWSGGDEQFF
clone size: once; CDR3 length: 14; V gene: TRBV7-8; D gene: TRBD2; J gene: TRBJ2-7; CDR3 DNA: TGTGCCAGCACCAAAACTAGCGGCTCCTACGAGCAGTACTTC; CDR3 protein: CASTKTSGSYEQYF
clone size: .; CDR3 length: 13; V gene: TRBV29-1; D gene: TRBD1; J gene: TRBJ1-1; CDR3 DNA: TGCAGCGCAACGACAGGGTCTAGCACTGAAGCTTTCTTT; CDR3 protein: CSATTGSSTEAFF
clone size: .; CDR3 length: 20; V gene: TRBV28; D gene: TRBD2; J gene: TRBJ2-1; CDR3 DNA: TGTGCCAGCAGTTCCCGAGGGACTAGCGGGAGAGGTGATTGGTCCAATGAGCAGTTCTTC; CDR3 protein: CASSSRGTSGRGDWSNEQFF
clone size: .; CDR3 length: 13; V gene: TRBV27; D gene: .; J gene: TRBJ2-7; CDR3 DNA: TGTGCCAGCAGTTTAGGTCTTCGGGGCGAGCAGTACTTC; CDR3 protein: CASSLGLRGEQYF
clone size: once; CDR3 length: 17; V gene: TRBV10-1; D gene: .; J gene: TRBJ2-6; CDR3 DNA: TGCGCCAGCGCTGGTAGGACAGAGTTCTCTGGGGCCAACGTCCTGACTTTC; CDR3 protein: CASAGRTEFSGANVLTF
clone size: .; CDR3 length: 15; V gene: TRBV7-9; D gene: .; J gene: TRBJ1-4; CDR3 DNA: TGTGCCAGCAGCTTAGGTGCAGGGGTGAATGAAAAACTGTTTTTT; CDR3 protein: CASSLGAGVNEKLFF
clone size: .; CDR3 length: 14; V gene: TRBV27; D gene: .; J gene: TRBJ2-5; CDR3 DNA: TGTGCCAGCAGTTTGGGGCTAGGGCAAGAGACCCAGTACTTC; CDR3 protein: CASSLGLGQETQYF
clone size: once; CDR3 length: 13; V gene: TRBV11-3; D gene: .; J gene: TRBJ2-1; CDR3 DNA: TGTGCCAGCGGGAGGACCCCGGGGGATGAGCAGTTCTTC; CDR3 protein: CASGRTPGDEQFF
clone size: .; CDR3 length: 13; V gene: TRBV7-7; D gene: .; J gene: TRBJ2-5; CDR3 DNA: TGTGCCAGCAGCCCGTCCGGCCAAGAGACCCAGTACTTC; CDR3 protein: CASSPSGQETQYF
clone size: .; CDR3 length: 13; V gene: TRBV3-1/TRBV3-2; D gene: .; J gene: TRBJ1-1; CDR3 DNA: TGTGCCAGCAGCCCGGTGGGGGGGGCTGAAGCTTTCTTT; CDR3 protein: CASSPVGGAEAFF
clone size: .; CDR3 length: 14; V gene: TRBV5-5; D gene: TRBD1; J gene: TRBJ2-5; CDR3 DNA: TGTGCCAGCAGCTCTCCGGGACAGCAAGAGACCCAGTACTTC; CDR3 protein: CASSSPGQQETQYF
clone size: .; CDR3 length: 13; V gene: TRBV2; D gene: .; J gene: TRBJ1-2; CDR3 DNA: TGTGCCAGCAGTGAAGTCAGAAGCTATGGCTACACCTTC; CDR3 protein: CASSEVRSYGYTF
clone size: .; CDR3 length: 13; V gene: TRBV13; D gene: .; J gene: TRBJ2-5; CDR3 DNA: TGTGCCAGCAGTCCGGGGGTTTGGGAGACCCAGTACTTC; CDR3 protein: CASSPGVWETQYF
clone size: once; CDR3 length: 15; V gene: TRBV10-1; D gene: TRBD1; J gene: TRBJ2-4; CDR3 DNA: TGCGCCAGCAGTGGGGACAGGGAGGCCAAAAACATTCAGTACTTC; CDR3 protein: CASSGDREAKNIQYF
clone size: .; CDR3 length: 15; V gene: TRBV3-1/TRBV3-2; D gene: TRBD1; J gene: TRBJ1-1; CDR3 DNA: TGTGCCAGCAGCCAAGAGGGGCAGGGGGCTGCTGAAGCTTTCTTT; CDR3 protein: CASSQEGQGAAEAFF
clone size: few; CDR3 length: 13; V gene: TRBV30; D gene: .; J gene: TRBJ2-5; CDR3 DNA: TGTGCCTGGATACCGGGGAACCAAGAGACCCAGTACTTC; CDR3 protein: CAWIPGNQETQYF